The clone carrying this T cell receptor (beta chain) has at least ten counts. Its antigen is undetermined. The source of the sample is a study of molecular identifiers for immune sequencing clone quantification. Findings and caveats of the study: Barcodes shared by identical TCR molecules could lead to underestimated sizes of highly expanded clones.

Library preparation followed earlier protocols using designated TCR primers. In TCRdb, the PCR reads were re-called with MiXCR into one record per CDR3 protein. The sample lists some 91,000 distinct CDR3 sequences, approximately 24% occurring once. Naive CD8 library inputs spanned roughly 20,000 to 1,100,000 sorted cells and 10%, 30% or 50% RNA. There are 14 residues in the CDR3. V lost 4 bases to trimming and J lost 4 bases, with 12 bases between them. Sequencing was done on a sample of naive CD8+ T cells from blood, with Jurkat cell RNA spiked in. Subset defined: FACS-sorted CD8+CD4-CCR7+CD45RA+ naive T cells. This chain joins TRBV12-3 or TRBV12-4 and TRBJ2-3; no reliable D call. This TCR was recovered from a human donor in good health. Some libraries in this study had Jurkat cell RNA spiked in. The CDR3 sequence: CASSYTPRADTQYF. DNA of the CDR3: TGTGCCAGCAGTTACACCCCTCGGGCAGATACGCAGTATTTT.